This T cell receptor (beta chain) is from a study of OX40 agonist ivuxolimab in advanced cancers. For the wider study: Ivuxolimab, which targeted the costimulatory receptor OX40 (CD134), was an agonistic, fully human IgG2 monoclonal antibody. Intravenous ivuxolimab was administered to patients every 2 weeks at six dose levels: 0.01, 0.1, 0.3, 1.5, 3 and 10 mg/kg. Among the roughly 50 dose-escalation patients, some 20 had hepatocellular carcinoma, approximately 15 melanoma, 9 renal cell carcinoma and 9 head and neck cancer. In the dose-escalation cohort, around 80% of patients were male, and the mean age was approximately 60 years with a range of roughly 23 to 90. Patients were allowed to have had prior anti-PD-1, anti-PD-L1 or anti-CTLA-4 therapy, and approximately 40% of the dose-escalation patients had previously received checkpoint inhibitors. Partial responses occurred in three dose-escalation patients: two with cutaneous melanoma and one with hepatocellular carcinoma. The point of sequencing TCRbeta in the periphery was to test whether ivuxolimab changed TCR sequence diversity and drove clonal T-cell expansion. The paper covers the monotherapy dose-escalation part of the phase I ivuxolimab trial, which included N of about 50 patients.

Patients with a history of autoimmune disease or receiving systemic immunosuppression were excluded from the trial. Peripheral blood for TCR sequencing was collected from all dose cohorts at baseline, on cycle 4 day 1, and on cycle 7 day 1. The samples were drawn from a first-in-human, open-label, multicenter phase I dose-escalation trial of ivuxolimab. Adults with locally advanced or metastatic melanoma, renal cell, hepatocellular, or head and neck squamous cell carcinoma were enrolled in the trial. Before TCR sequencing, CD4+ T cells and CD8+ T cells from peripheral blood were sorted into separate populations. The CDR3 has 13 amino acids, counting the end cysteine and phenylalanine. The sequence is cut down to CDR3 DNA, 39 bases in frame from base 1. CDR1 and CDR2, per the germline V gene, are SGHRS and YFSETQ. The germline V and J ends show losses of 4 bases and 6 bases respectively, and no gene match explains 5 bases of the junction.

The study at large found these results: In the 0.1-3.0 mg/kg groups, partial responders were among the patients with the lowest normalized peripheral clonal expansion, particularly in CD8+ T cells. The antigen specificity of the peripheral T cells that underwent clonal expansion was not determined. At doses of 0.1 to 3.0 mg/kg, clonal expansion of both CD4+ and CD8+ T cells in blood was seen between baseline and week 6. Low levels of normalized T-cell clonal expansion were also seen in some patients who did not respond. After ivuxolimab, more expanded clones were found on average in CD8+ T cells than in CD4+ T cells.

To sequence the TCRbeta CDR3 region, genomic DNA was isolated from the sorted cells. The immunoSEQ Assay was used to sequence the TCRbeta CDR3 regions. Entries here come from immuneACCESS through TCRdb and include only in-frame sequences with V and J called. Some clones fail to appear in such tables; in the studies checked, an unresolved V gene covers under half of the shortfall, and the cause of the remainder is unknown. The sample records around 80,000 clones, around 90% of which are singletons. The top ten clonotypes cover 0.6% to 0.7% of the sample. On this clone itself: The antigen it recognizes is unknown. Within one base of it there is no much larger clone, and no base qualities were kept.

The clonotype originates from an adult with an advanced solid tumor such as melanoma, head and neck, liver or kidney cancer. The rearranged chain carries TRBV5-1 and TRBJ2-7; a stretch of 9 junction bases matches TRBD1. Specimen: CD4+ or CD8+ T cells sorted from blood, collected in a trial of the OX40 agonist ivuxolimab. The DNA sequence reads TGCGCCAGCAGCAGGGACAGGGAGGGCGAGCAGTACTTC. Its product reads: CASSRDREGEQYF.